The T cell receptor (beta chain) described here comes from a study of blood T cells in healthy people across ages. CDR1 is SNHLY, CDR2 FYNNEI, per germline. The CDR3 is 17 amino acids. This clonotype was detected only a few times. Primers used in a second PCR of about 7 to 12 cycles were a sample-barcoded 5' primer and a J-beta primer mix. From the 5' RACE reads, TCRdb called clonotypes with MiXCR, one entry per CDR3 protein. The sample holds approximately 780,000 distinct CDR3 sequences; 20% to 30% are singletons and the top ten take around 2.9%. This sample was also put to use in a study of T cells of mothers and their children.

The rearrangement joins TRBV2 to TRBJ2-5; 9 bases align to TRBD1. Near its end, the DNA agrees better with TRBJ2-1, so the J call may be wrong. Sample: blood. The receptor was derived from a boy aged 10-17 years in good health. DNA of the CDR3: TGTGCCAGCAGGCCGGGCCCGTGGACAGGGGCAGGCAATGAGCAGTTCTTC. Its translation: CASRPGPWTGAGNEQFF.